The clone carrying this T cell receptor beta chain has only a few counts. Its cognate antigen is unknown. The CDR3 sequence is 17 residues long. The V end lost 0 bases, the J end lost 1 base, and 15 bases lay between the germline ends. Germline loops: CDR1 MNHEY, CDR2 SMNVEV (reference sequence). These data come from a study of graft-versus-host responses after intestinal transplantation. Regarding the study as a whole: Graft-donor T cell macrochimerism in patients accompanied high graft-versus-host to host-versus-graft clonal ratios in allografts. Researchers found GvH clones in recipient marrow, and some showed up first in ileum or blood.

TCRdb keeps only in-frame clones here, not all; method: immunoSEQ multiplex PCR. The sample carries approximately 80,000 clones, roughly 91% recorded once. The receptor was isolated from a human donor who received an intestinal transplant. This chain connects TRBV27 to TRBJ2-5; D may be TRBD2 (5 bases). The sample was unstimulated CD4+ T cells sorted from spleen or lymph node cells, taken before intestinal transplant. The CDR3 DNA sequence: TGTGCCAGCAGTTTATCCCCTGGACTCCGTTCCCAAGAGACCCAGTACTTC. As protein: CASSLSPGLRSQETQYF.